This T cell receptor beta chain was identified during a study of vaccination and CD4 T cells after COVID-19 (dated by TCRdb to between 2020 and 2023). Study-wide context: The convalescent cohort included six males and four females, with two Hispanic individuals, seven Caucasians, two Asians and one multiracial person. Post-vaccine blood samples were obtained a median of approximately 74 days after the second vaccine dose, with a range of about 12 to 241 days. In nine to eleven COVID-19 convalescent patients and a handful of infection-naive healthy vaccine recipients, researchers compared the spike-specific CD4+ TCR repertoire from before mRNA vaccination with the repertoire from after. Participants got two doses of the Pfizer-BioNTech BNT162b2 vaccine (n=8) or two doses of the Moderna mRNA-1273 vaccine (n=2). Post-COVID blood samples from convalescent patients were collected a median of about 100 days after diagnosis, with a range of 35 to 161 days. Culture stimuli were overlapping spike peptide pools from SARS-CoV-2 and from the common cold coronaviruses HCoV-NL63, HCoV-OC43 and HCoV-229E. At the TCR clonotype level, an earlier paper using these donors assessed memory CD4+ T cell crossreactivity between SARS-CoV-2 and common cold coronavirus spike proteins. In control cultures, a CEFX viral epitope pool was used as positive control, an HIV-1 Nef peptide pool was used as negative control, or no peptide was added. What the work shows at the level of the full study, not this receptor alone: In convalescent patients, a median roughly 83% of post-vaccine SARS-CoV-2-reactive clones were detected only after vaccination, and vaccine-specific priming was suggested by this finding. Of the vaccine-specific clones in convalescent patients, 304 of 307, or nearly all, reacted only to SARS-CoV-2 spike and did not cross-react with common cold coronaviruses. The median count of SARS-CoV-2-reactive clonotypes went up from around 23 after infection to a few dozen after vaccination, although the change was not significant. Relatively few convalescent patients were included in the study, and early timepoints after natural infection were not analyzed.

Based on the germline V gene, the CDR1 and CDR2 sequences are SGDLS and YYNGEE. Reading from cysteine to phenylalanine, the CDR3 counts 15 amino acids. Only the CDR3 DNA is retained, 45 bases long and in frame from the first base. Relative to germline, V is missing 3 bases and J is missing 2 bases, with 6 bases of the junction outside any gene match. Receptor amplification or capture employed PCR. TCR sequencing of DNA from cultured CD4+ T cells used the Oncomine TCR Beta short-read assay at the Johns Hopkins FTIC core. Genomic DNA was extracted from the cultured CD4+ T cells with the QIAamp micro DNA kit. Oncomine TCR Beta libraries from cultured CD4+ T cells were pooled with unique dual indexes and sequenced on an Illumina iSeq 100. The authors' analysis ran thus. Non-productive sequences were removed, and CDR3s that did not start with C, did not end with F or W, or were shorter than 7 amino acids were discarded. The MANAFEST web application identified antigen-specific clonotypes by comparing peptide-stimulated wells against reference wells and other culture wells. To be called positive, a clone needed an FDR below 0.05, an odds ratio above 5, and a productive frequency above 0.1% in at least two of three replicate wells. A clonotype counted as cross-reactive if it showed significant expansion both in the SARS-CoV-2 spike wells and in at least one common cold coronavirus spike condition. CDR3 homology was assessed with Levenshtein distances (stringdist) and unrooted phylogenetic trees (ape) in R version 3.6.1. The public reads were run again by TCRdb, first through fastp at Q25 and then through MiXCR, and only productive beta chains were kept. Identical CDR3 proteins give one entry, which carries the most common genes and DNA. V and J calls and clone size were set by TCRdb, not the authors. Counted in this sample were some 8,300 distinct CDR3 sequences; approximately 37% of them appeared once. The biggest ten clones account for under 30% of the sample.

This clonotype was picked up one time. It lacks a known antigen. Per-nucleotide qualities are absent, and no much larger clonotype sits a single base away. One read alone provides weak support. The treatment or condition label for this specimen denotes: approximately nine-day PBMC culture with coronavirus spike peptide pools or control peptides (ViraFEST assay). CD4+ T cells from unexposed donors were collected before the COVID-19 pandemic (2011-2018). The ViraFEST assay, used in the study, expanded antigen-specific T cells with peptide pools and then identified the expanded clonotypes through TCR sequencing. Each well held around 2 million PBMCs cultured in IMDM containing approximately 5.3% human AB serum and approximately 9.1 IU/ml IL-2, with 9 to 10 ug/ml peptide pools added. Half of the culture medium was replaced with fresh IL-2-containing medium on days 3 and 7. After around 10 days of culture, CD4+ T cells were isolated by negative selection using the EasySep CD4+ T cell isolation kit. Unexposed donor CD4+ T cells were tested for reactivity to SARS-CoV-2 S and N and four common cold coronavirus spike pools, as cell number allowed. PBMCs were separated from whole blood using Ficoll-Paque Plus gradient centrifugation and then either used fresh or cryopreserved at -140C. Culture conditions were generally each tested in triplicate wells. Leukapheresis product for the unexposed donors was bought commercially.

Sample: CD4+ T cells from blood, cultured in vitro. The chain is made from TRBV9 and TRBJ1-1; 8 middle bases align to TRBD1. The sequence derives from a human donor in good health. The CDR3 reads CASSAEDRENTEAFF. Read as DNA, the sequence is TGTGCCAGCAGCGCCGAGGACAGGGAAAACACTGAAGCTTTCTTT. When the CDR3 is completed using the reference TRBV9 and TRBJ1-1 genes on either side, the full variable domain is DSGVTQTPKHLITATGQRVTLRCSPRSGDLSVYWYQQSLDQGLQFLIQYYNGEERAKGNILERFSAQQFPDLHSELNLSSLELGDSALYFCASSAEDRENTEAFFGQGTRLTVV.